The text below deals with one T cell receptor (beta chain). Generated by immunoSEQ multiplex PCR, the TCRdb table keeps only in-frame clones and is missing some. The table includes about 220,000 clones, roughly 90% detected once. Individuals drawn from approximately 26 US areas were roughly 18 to 95 years old. The sample belongs to a study of blood T cell repertoires in COVID-19. Overall study: From T cells, B-cell-depleted T cells, or PBMCs came the material, which was cDNA or gDNA.

The source is a woman aged 35 to 49 with acute COVID-19. Sequenced material: PBMCs or T cells enriched from blood (not recorded which).

Here the CDR3 reads CASRSPRGWQFF. As DNA, the CDR3 is TGTGCCAGCAGATCCCCAAGGGGCTGGCAGTTCTTC. This chain uses TRBV6-5 with TRBJ2-1; D may be TRBD1 (5 bases). Deletions cut 6 bases from V and 12 bases from J, with 15 bases between. The CDR3 runs to 12 residues. The germline gives CDR1 MNHEY, CDR2 SVGAGI.